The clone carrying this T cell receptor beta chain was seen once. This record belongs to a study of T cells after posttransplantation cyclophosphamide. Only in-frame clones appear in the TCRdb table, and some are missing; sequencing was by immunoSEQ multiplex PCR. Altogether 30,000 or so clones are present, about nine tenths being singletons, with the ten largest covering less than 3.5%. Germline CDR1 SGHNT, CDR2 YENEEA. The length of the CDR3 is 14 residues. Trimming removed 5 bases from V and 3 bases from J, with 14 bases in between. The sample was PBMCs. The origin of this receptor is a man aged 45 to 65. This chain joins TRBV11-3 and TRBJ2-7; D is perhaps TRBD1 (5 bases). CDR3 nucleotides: TGTGCCAGCAGCCTACGGACGGACAACTACGAGCAGTACTTC. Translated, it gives CASSLRTDNYEQYF.